This T cell receptor (beta chain) was recovered during a study of beta chain features in type 1 diabetes. General study results and limits: PCR may have favored shorter templates equally in patients and controls.

cDNA synthesis used the whole RNA isolate, giving expressed TCRB sequences. This table comes from immunoSEQ multiplex PCR, and its TCRdb copy is limited to in-frame clones, with some not included. The sample shows 250,000 to 350,000 clones, roughly 11% of them seen only once. This clone was recorded a few times. As yet, its antigen is unknown. CD4+ naive, central memory, regulatory and stem cell-like memory cells were sorted via CD45RO/CCR7/CD25/CD127/CD95/CD27. There are 16 residues in the CDR3. Looked up from germline, CDR1 is SGHAT and CDR2 is FQNNGV. The J segment lost 0 bases and the V segment lost 4 bases, leaving 5 bases of the junction unmatched.

This receptor was obtained from a woman between 25 and 40 years old in good health. The gene calls are TRBV11-2 and TRBJ1-3; 8 bases are a match to TRBD1. Sequencing was performed on naive CD4+ T cells from blood. This CDR3 is CASSSRTGPSGNTIYF. CDR3 nucleotides: TGTGCCAGCAGCTCAAGGACAGGGCCCTCTGGAAACACCATATATTTT.